The T cell receptor beta chain under discussion was sequenced for a study of glioma-infiltrating T cells after dendritic cell vaccination. Study-level findings and limits: Higher TCR clonality did not directly relate to longer survival.

As to this clone: Its antigen is unknown.

Time point noted: after dendritic cell vaccination, including at tumor progression/relapse. Isocitrate dehydrogenase mutation was absent in all glioblastoma patients. Looked up from germline, CDR1 is SNHLY and CDR2 is FYNNEI. With V trimmed by 7 bases and J by 4 bases, 7 bases remained unmatched. This CDR3 is 15 amino acids long. The immunoSEQ assay amplified TCRB CDR3 from up to roughly 2 ug DNA. The table came from immunoSEQ multiplex PCR; TCRdb's copy has only in-frame clones and leaves some out. The sample lists roughly 100,000 clones; roughly 89% were seen once. This TCR was sampled from a human donor with glioblastoma. Here the sequenced sample was blood, taken after dendritic cell vaccination. The chain has TRBV2 and TRBJ2-1; 10 nucleotides line up with TRBD2. The CDR3 DNA reads TGTGCCAGCATGGAGGGACTAGCGATTTACAATGAGCAGTTCTTC. Translation: CASMEGLAIYNEQFF.